This T cell receptor (beta chain) derives from a study of cytomegalovirus exposure and HLA in healthy donors. Study-level points and caveats: Most TCRs appeared rarely, but some public TCRs recurred in many donors.

To note about this clone: The antigen remains unidentified.

TCRdb keeps only in-frame clones here, not all; method: immunoSEQ multiplex PCR. The sample lists about 240,000 clones; approximately 86% were seen once. The CDR3 totals 12 residues. Germline assignment: CDR1 SGHVS and CDR2 FNYEAQ. V lost 5 bases, J lost 15 bases, and 17 bases lay in between. The chain uses TRBV7-6 and TRBJ2-1; D perhaps matches TRBD1 (6 bases). This TCR came from a woman in her twenties or thirties in good health and CMV-seropositive. The sample was PBMCs. CDR3 amino acids: CASSERDRLPFF. The CDR3 region has the DNA TGTGCCAGCAGCGAGAGAGACAGGTTACCGTTCTTC.